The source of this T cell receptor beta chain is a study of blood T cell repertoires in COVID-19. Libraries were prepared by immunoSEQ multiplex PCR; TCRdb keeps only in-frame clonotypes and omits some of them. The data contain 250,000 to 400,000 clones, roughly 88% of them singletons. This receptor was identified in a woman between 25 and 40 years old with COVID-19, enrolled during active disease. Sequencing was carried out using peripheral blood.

This CDR3 reads CASSTSSSGGFEQYF. As DNA, the CDR3 is TGTGCCAGCAGCACCTCATCTAGCGGGGGGTTCGAGCAGTACTTC. The chain has TRBV11-1 and TRBJ2-7, with 11 nucleotides matching TRBD2. CDR1 is SGHAT and CDR2 is FQDESV in the germline V gene (reference sequence). CDR3 length: 15 residues. J was trimmed by 6 bases and V by 5 bases; bases with no gene match: 9.